This T cell receptor (beta chain) was recovered during a study of graft-versus-host responses after intestinal transplantation. V was pared by 0 bases and J by 3 bases, with 11 bases between. This CDR3 comprises 15 residues. CDR1 LNHNV and CDR2 YYDKDF come from the germline V gene (reference sequence). Using immunoSEQ multiplex PCR, the repertoire was profiled, and TCRdb retains in-frame clones only, with some absent. The table lists just over 20,000 clones, 89% of them singletons, with less than 6.5% in the top ten. This material consisted of PBMCs, taken 65 to 70 days after intestinal transplantation. The receptor was isolated from a human patient who received an intestinal transplant, so some T cells may come from the graft donor. V is TRBV15 and J is TRBJ1-1; D may be TRBD1 (5 bases). The CDR3 loop is CATSRDLGGDTEAFF. DNA of the CDR3: TGTGCCACCAGCAGAGATTTGGGGGGGGACACTGAAGCTTTCTTT.